This record concerns one TCR beta chain sequence. Its antigen remains undetermined. No base quality values were provided; no much bigger clone lies one nucleotide off. These data are taken from a study of shared clonotypes between healthy human individuals (dated by TCRdb to 2018 to 2020). For context, the study as a whole: A few men and a couple of women, aged 18 to 49 years, made up the cohort. To estimate repertoire size and how much clonotypes are shared between individuals, the study performed deep sequencing of blood TCR repertoires from a few healthy adults. Per donor, three plates each were used for CD4 naive and CD4 memory, two for CD8 naive, and one for CD8 memory. Leukapheresis yielded between about 0.94 and 9 billion PBMCs per donor. To increase sequencing depth and limit assay-specific biases, TCR repertoire library preparation and sequencing were carried out by different laboratories using diverse techniques. The full study reports these points: Sampling was limited to blood, and TCR repertoires in tissue likely differ from TCR repertoires in blood. Pairwise subsampling led to the expectation that sequencing depth would affect the degree of clonotype sharing among donors. Clonotypes shared by all four sorted-subset donors showed higher generation probabilities than non-shared clonotypes. Sharing across several donors was observed for around 5% of naive CD4, under 4% of naive CD8, roughly 2.3% of memory CD4, and about 0.38% of memory CD8 clonotypes. Rarefaction of sorted-subset datasets indicated incomplete sequencing despite the large sequencing depth. Estimated clonotype richness was generally larger for naive than for memory subsets. Because the study included a small number of donors, the genetic and exposure-history diversity represented was limited.

TCR CDR3 regions were amplified from genomic DNA by multiplex PCR using the deep immunoSEQ assay. Extracted genomic DNA from each cell subset was spread evenly across all wells of several immunoSEQ 96-well plates, with each plate serving as a replicate. For sorted subsets, approximately 200 ng of genomic DNA, equivalent to 25,000 to 35,000 T cell genomes, went into each replicate PCR. The purified libraries were quantified using a Qubit 3.0 fluorometer, sized with a Bioanalyzer 2100, and then quantified again using the KAPA Library Quantification kit. Every immunoSEQ 96-well plate was sequenced on a dedicated single-read 150-cycle Illumina NextSeq 550 flow cell. Per the original workflow: Because the immunoSEQ output held only junctional sequences and lacked quality scores, the filtering could not match the filtering applied to full-length reads. Sequences were annotated with PyIR, a Python wrapper for IgBLAST v1.9, and V/J genes and CDR3 were assigned using IMGT germline references. Reads were removed for weak V/J assignments (E-value above 1e-6), missing CDR3, stop codons, out-of-frame junctions, or ambiguous translated residues. V3J clonotypes were defined as sequences sharing the same inferred V gene, J gene, and CDR3 amino acid sequence. Percentage overlap between repertoires was calculated by dividing the number of shared unique clonotypes by the size of the smaller repertoire. RTK rarefaction, the Chao1 estimator, and Recon v2.1 estimates of unobserved clonotypes were used to assess repertoire richness. OLGA was used to compute generation probabilities for all TCRbeta clonotypes that the gDNA method yielded from a few donors. TCRdb provides this immuneACCESS table in a form limited to in-frame rearrangements. Some clones are lacking; in checked studies, under half of them reflect an unresolved V gene, and why the rest are absent is not known. V and J calls and clone size are as listed in that table; D and trimming were resolved from the DNA. This sample is represented by hundreds of thousands of clones; approximately 96% of them were singletons. The ten most abundant clones make up more than 0.085% of the sample.

CD8 naive samples consisted of CD45RO-negative cells that were positively selected for CCR7, yielding a CD45RA+CCR7+ population without TemRA cells. Donors were healthy HIV-negative adults with no recently reported acute infections or vaccinations. Every donor was a Caucasian adult living in Nashville, Tennessee, USA. Blood was collected by leukapheresis, and PBMCs were isolated by Ficoll-Histopaque density gradient centrifugation and then cryopreserved in liquid nitrogen vapor phase. Purity and quantity of every magnetically sorted T cell population were checked by analytical flow cytometry. Each sorted fraction had its genomic DNA isolated and then quantified by UV absorbance on a Nanodrop 2000c. This TCR derives from a woman in her thirties in good health. The sample comprised naive CD8+ T cells sorted from blood. The cell subset or site tag for this specimen amounts to: CD45RA+CCR7+.

This receptor carries the CDR3 CASSFEGRYNEQFF. The bases read TGTGCCAGCAGCTTCGAAGGACGCTACAATGAGCAGTTCTTC. The chain uses TRBV11-3 and TRBJ2-1, with no confident D gene call. The V and J ends are trimmed by 3 bases and 3 bases, leaving 9 bases between them. The CDR3 holds 14 amino acids from the cysteine to the phenylalanine. CDR3 DNA is the only sequence kept; it has 42 bases, read in frame from the first base. CDR1 and CDR2 are read off the germline V gene as SGHNT and YENEEA.